The T cell receptor (beta chain) under discussion was sequenced for a study of blood T cell repertoires in COVID-19. The table came from immunoSEQ multiplex PCR; TCRdb's copy has only in-frame clones and leaves some out. The table has some 130,000 clones, 80% seen once. The CDR3 consists of 14 residues. Trimming removed 3 bases at V and 2 bases at J, with 8 bases between. The V gene's germline CDR1 is MNHEY and CDR2 SVGAGI. Sequenced input: peripheral blood. The clonotype originates from a man between 65 and 85 years old with acute or convalescent COVID-19. The genes are TRBV6-5 and TRBJ1-5, with TRBD1 as a possible D gene (5 bases). CDR3 coding DNA: TGTGCCAGCAGTTATGCGGGGCGCAATCAGCCCCAGCATTTT. It yields the protein CASSYAGRNQPQHF.